These T cell receptor beta chains were read from a single sample in a study of cytomegalovirus exposure and HLA in healthy donors. Repertoires were generated with immunoSEQ multiplex PCR, while TCRdb's copy carries only in-frame clones and drops some. The repertoire holds some 340,000 clones, around 90% seen once, with roughly 1.2% in the top ten. Material for sequencing was PBMCs. The receptors come from a woman younger than 45 in good health and CMV-seropositive. Each CDR3 is given without its conserved first and last residue. Each record gives: D gene, V gene, CDR3 protein. A D gene is named only where the DNA matches it firmly.

. | TRBV11-2 | ASSLEAQGSLEQY
TRBD1 | TRBV6-5 | ASSPGTGRGYT
. | TRBV9 | ASSVEGLKGMF
TRBD1 | TRBV29-1 | SVSGTGSSNQPQH
TRBD1 | TRBV30 | AWIPELDRGDGYT
. | TRBV6-1 | ASSAGTGELF
. | TRBV29-1 | SVEESVGTQY
. | TRBV19 | ASSTRTENSPLH
. | TRBV19 | ASTRQAKWPQH
. | TRBV20-1 | SSGEQF
TRBD2 | TRBV27 | ASSLSGSGIGEQY
. | TRBV5-6 | ASSLGANIAGETQY
TRBD1 | TRBV27 | ASSFHRGRKLTGELF
TRBD2 | TRBV19 | ASSKGTSGPQETQY
. | TRBV11-2 | ASSLVEGEQY
. | TRBV25-1 | ASGSAHNQPQH
TRBD1 | TRBV19 | ASSIGQGAHNSPLH
TRBD2 | TRBV7-3 | ASSGGLTETQY
TRBD2 | TRBV5-1 | ASSLGGTSFSGELF
. | TRBV5-4 | ASSKTTYEQY